This T cell receptor beta chain was identified in a study of blood T cell repertoires in COVID-19. Produced via immunoSEQ multiplex PCR; TCRdb's table is partial and in-frame only. Seen here are around 68,000 clones, around four fifths observed once, and the top ten hold approximately 10%. Trimming stripped 6 bases from V and 3 bases from J, with 15 bases between. The CDR3 contains 14 residues. Germline V gene lookup returns CDR1 LNHDA and CDR2 SQIVND (reference sequence). This clonotype was obtained from a woman between 50 and 59 years old with acute or convalescent COVID-19. The sample taken for sequencing was peripheral blood. V usage is TRBV19 and J usage is TRBJ2-7, with D perhaps TRBD2 (5 bases). CDR3 residues: CASSWRSGFYEQYF. In DNA form, the CDR3 reads TGTGCCAGTAGCTGGAGGAGCGGATTCTACGAGCAGTACTTC.